The present TCR beta chain was sequenced within a study of blood T cell repertoires in COVID-19 (dated by TCRdb to 2020 to 2022). At the level of the whole study: Samples covering the acute and convalescent phases of COVID-19 were provided by collaborators in the United States, Italy and Spain. Samples were obtained from the ongoing ImmuneRACE study (first 160 participants) and from about 1,300 subjects provided by 6 global collaborators. The prospective study material was composed of cDNA or gDNA derived from T cells, B-cell-depleted T cells, or PBMCs. Where HLA class I and class II types were available, the types were taken from metadata supplied by the sample provider, not from assay-based typing. The repertoires were released in a freely available public database intended as a resource for research on the immune response to SARS-CoV-2. Deeply sampled blood TCRbeta repertoires from subjects exposed to, actively infected with, or recovered from COVID-19 were included in the dataset. Sample metadata almost always included a de-identified subject ID, COVID-19 status, age in years and sex. Here is what the overall study found, with its caveats: The quantity of clinical and demographic metadata differed by source and by participant and was supplied without curation.

From the cysteine through the phenylalanine, the CDR3 covers 14 amino acids. CDR3 DNA only is kept here, 42 bases in frame from base 1. The CDR1 and CDR2 encoded by the germline V gene are SGHNT and YENEEA. Trimming takes 1 base from V and 3 bases from J, and the germline ends sit 10 bases apart. Participants in the prospective study were aged roughly 18 to 95 years, lived in 24 United States geographic areas, and enrolled through a virtual design. Cohort assignment in the prospective study relied on participant-reported clinical history from a screening survey and a study questionnaire. Recovered participants in ImmuneRACE Cohort 3 were defined by two consecutive negative NP/OP PCR tests, clearance by a healthcare professional, or resolution of symptoms. Each participant in the prospective study had whole blood, serum and a nasopharyngeal or oropharyngeal swab collected by mobile phlebotomists. Participants in the prospective study had the option to provide additional blood draws and questionnaires over a roughly two-month period. Before DNA extraction, blood samples from the prospective study were shipped at room temperature or frozen.

TCRbeta CDR3 regions were amplified from genomic DNA using the immunoSEQ Assay, a bias-controlled multiplex PCR. As for the authors' bioinformatics: Nucleated cell counts per sample were estimated from amplification of reference gene primers within the assay. To quantify the absolute abundance of each unique TCRbeta CDR3 rearrangement, sequence reads were collapsed and filtered. Productive Simpson clonality was computed per sample as the square root of Simpson's diversity index over productive rearrangements. As stored in TCRdb, this immuneACCESS dataset retains in-frame rearrangements with V and J assigned. A fraction of the clones does not appear; measured against another copy, unresolved V genes explain less than half of the discrepancy, and the remainder lacks a known reason. V and J calls and clone size are copied from that table; D and trimming were computed from the DNA. A total of a few hundred thousand clones appear in this sample, approximately 90% of them only once. Roughly 1.2% of the sample lies in the top ten.

As regards this clone: Its cognate antigen has yet to be identified. No base-level quality is on record; no much larger clone is a single base apart.

The clonotype was recovered from a woman aged 18-35 years who had recovered from COVID-19. Source material: PBMCs or T cells enriched from blood (not recorded which). The chain was built from TRBV11-3 and TRBJ2-7; the D region possibly corresponds to TRBD2 (6 bases align). The CDR3 amino acid sequence is: CASSLGPGDYEQYF. The DNA sequence reads TGTGCCAGCAGCTTAGGACCGGGGGACTACGAGCAGTACTTC.